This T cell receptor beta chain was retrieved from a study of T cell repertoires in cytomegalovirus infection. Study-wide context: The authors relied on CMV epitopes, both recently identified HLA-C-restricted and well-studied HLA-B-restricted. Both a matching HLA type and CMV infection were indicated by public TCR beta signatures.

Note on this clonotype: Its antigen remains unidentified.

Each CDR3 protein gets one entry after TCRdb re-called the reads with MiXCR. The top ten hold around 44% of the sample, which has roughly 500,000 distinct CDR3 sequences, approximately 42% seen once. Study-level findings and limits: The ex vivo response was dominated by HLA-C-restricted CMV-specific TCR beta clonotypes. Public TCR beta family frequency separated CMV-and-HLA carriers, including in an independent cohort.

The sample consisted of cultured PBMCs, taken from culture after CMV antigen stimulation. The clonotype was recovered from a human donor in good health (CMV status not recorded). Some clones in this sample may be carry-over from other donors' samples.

Written as DNA, the CDR3 is TGTGCTAGTGGTTTGGTAAATAGGGGAACCAAAGCGCAGTATTTT. Its protein product is CASGLVNRGTKAQYF. V is TRBV12-5 and J is TRBJ2-3; the D gene is possibly TRBD1 (5 bases). The germline CDR1 and CDR2 sequences are LGHNT and FRNRAP. The CDR3 runs to 15 residues. V lost 0 bases, J lost 10 bases, and 17 bases lay in between.